Listed below are T cell receptor beta chains from one sample, sequenced in a study of shared clonotypes between healthy human individuals. Generated by immunoSEQ multiplex PCR, the TCRdb table keeps only in-frame clones and is missing some. Of over 1.4 million clones in the sample, around 97% are singletons; the top ten hold 1% to 1.5%. The sample was naive CD4+ T cells sorted from blood. These receptors came from a man under 40 in good health. Both conserved end residues are part of each CDR3. The D gene is left open where the match is weak. Size tells how often a clone was seen (once, few, many) or the class of an expanded clone, and some rows leave it out.

NA TRBD2 TRBJ2-7 TRBV7-2 TGTGCCAGCAGCTTAGAGGGACTAGGCTTTTCCTACGAGCAGTACTTC CASSLEGLGFSYEQYF
NA NA TRBJ2-7 TRBV29-1 TGCAGCGTTGTGGGCCCGACCTACGAGCAGTACTTC CSVVGPTYEQYF
NA NA TRBJ2-7 TRBV18 TGTGCCAGCTCACCAGGTGGAGGGTACGAGCAGTACTTC CASSPGGGYEQYF
NA TRBD1 TRBJ2-7 TRBV5-4 TGTGCCAGCAGCCCCGGGGACAGAGCCTCCCACGAGCAGTACTTC CASSPGDRASHEQYF
NA NA TRBJ1-2 TRBV6-5 TGTGCCAGCAGTCTAACAGGAGGGGACTACACCTTC CASSLTGGDYTF
NA TRBD1 TRBJ1-5 TRBV27 TGTGCCAGCAGAAATAGAGCGGGACAGAGACGAATTAGCAATCAGCCCCAGCATTTT CASRNRAGQRRISNQPQHF
NA NA TRBJ1-2 TRBV14 TGTGCCAGCAGCCAAGATAAGGGGTTGAAAAGCTACACCTTC CASSQDKGLKSYTF
NA NA TRBJ2-5 TRBV6-5 TGTGCCAGCAGTTACTCGACCGGGCCAGAGACCCAGTACTTC CASSYSTGPETQYF
NA TRBD1 TRBJ2-7 TRBV15 TGTGCCACCAGCAGAGGGGGGGACAGGGTGGCCTACGAGCAGTACTTC CATSRGGDRVAYEQYF
NA NA TRBJ2-5 TRBV5-1 TGCGCCAGCAGTGACCCTGGGAAAGAGACCCAGTACTTC CASSDPGKETQYF
NA TRBD2 TRBJ2-1 TRBV19 TGTGCCAGTAGTATAATTGGGACTAGAGGCTATGAGCAGTTCTTC CASSIIGTRGYEQFF
NA TRBD2 TRBJ2-3 TRBV7-6 TGTGCCAGCAGCTTAGCGGGACTAGCGGTTACAGATACGCAGTATTTT CASSLAGLAVTDTQYF
NA NA TRBJ2-3 TRBV6-6 TGTGCCAGCAGTGGCCGACACGAGGGAACAGATACGCAGTATTTT CASSGRHEGTDTQYF
NA TRBD2 TRBJ2-1 TRBV19 TGTGCCAGTAGGGAGAGTGGCGGGAGAATAGTGAATGAGCAGTTCTTC CASRESGGRIVNEQFF
NA TRBD1 TRBJ2-4 TRBV2 TGTGCCAGCAGCCGGGACAGCGACGACATTCAGTACTTC CASSRDSDDIQYF
NA NA TRBJ2-7 TRBV6-1 TGTGCCAGCAGTGTTCTAGACCCAGCCTACGAGCAGTACTTC CASSVLDPAYEQYF
NA TRBD1 TRBJ2-7 TRBV18 TGTGCCAGCTCCCCAGGACAGGGGCGTTCGGGGGAGCAGTACTTC CASSPGQGRSGEQYF
NA TRBD1 TRBJ2-1 TRBV5-1 TGCGCCAGCAGACCGACAGGGGGCCTGTACAATGAGCAGTTCTTC CASRPTGGLYNEQFF
NA TRBD1 TRBJ2-1 TRBV29-1 TGCAGCGCCGAAGGGCAGACAGGGGGCAATGAGCAGTTCTTC CSAEGQTGGNEQFF
NA NA TRBJ2-1 TRBV27 TGTGCCAGCAGTTTTTCGGGTGCGGGATACAATGAGCAGTTCTTC CASSFSGAGYNEQFF
NA NA TRBJ2-2 TRBV10-3 TGTGCCATCAGTGGGGGGGACTTTGGTAGCGGGGAGCTGTTTTTT CAISGGDFGSGELFF
NA TRBD1 TRBJ2-7 TRBV28 TGTGCCAGCAGTTTTAGGGGACAGGGGATGGTTTACTTC CASSFRGQGMVYF
NA NA TRBJ1-3 TRBV7-2 TGTGCCAGCAGCTTATATGAGTTCTTCTCTGGAAACACCATATATTTT CASSLYEFFSGNTIYF
NA NA TRBJ1-1 TRBV23-1 TGCGCCAGCAGCCCTTTTACTCTACTGGGCATGAACACTGAAGCTTTCTTT CASSPFTLLGMNTEAFF
NA TRBD1 TRBJ2-7 TRBV10-3 TGTGCCATCAGTGGCCCGGACAGGCGTTCCTACGAGCAGTACTTC CAISGPDRRSYEQYF
once NA TRBJ2-3 TRBV14 TGTGCCAGCAGCCAGTCCACAGATACGCAGTATTTT CASSQSTDTQYF
NA TRBD2 TRBJ2-1 TRBV11-3 TGTGCCAGCAGCTTGACTAGCGGGAGGTCCATACCCTACAATGAGCAGTTCTTC CASSLTSGRSIPYNEQFF
once NA TRBJ2-3 TRBV29-1 TGCAGCGTTGAAGAAATACAGCGCACAGATACGCAGTATTTT CSVEEIQRTDTQYF
NA NA TRBJ1-1 TRBV5-6 TGTGCCAGCAGCTTGTGGAGGGGCCCTGAAGCTTTCTTT CASSLWRGPEAFF
NA NA TRBJ1-2 TRBV5-4 TGTGCCAGCAGCTCGCCTGGGAGGGCTCCCGACGGCTACACCTTC CASSSPGRAPDGYTF
NA NA TRBJ2-2 TRBV5-4 TGTGCCAGCAGCTCTCGACAGACTACCGGGGAGCTGTTTTTT CASSSRQTTGELFF
NA NA TRBJ2-3 TRBV28 TGTGCCAGCAGTTTAAAGTTCTATTCGGATACGCAGTATTTT CASSLKFYSDTQYF
NA NA TRBJ1-5 TRBV19 TGTGCCAGTAGTATCGACCCCTCAGTGGGTTCGGTTAGCAATCAGCCCCAGCATTTT CASSIDPSVGSVSNQPQHF
NA NA TRBJ2-5 TRBV7-8 TGTGCCAGCAGCTTAGGGGTAAAAGAGACCCAGTACTTC CASSLGVKETQYF
NA TRBD2 TRBJ2-2 TRBV10-1 TGCGCCAGCACCTCCGGGACTAGCGACACCGGGGAGCTGTTTTTT CASTSGTSDTGELFF
NA TRBD2 TRBJ2-1 TRBV28 TGTGCCAGCAGTTTAAGCGGGAGGGGGCGGATTAGCAATGAGCAGTTCTTC CASSLSGRGRISNEQFF
NA TRBD2 TRBJ2-1 TRBV10-2 TGCGCCAGCAGTGAGTCGATAGCGGGACTCTCCTACAATGAGCAGTTCTTC CASSESIAGLSYNEQFF
once TRBD1 TRBJ2-3 TRBV10-3 TGTGCCATCAGTGAGGGGGACAGGGGGCACACAGATACGCAGTATTTT CAISEGDRGHTDTQYF
NA NA TRBJ1-1 TRBV29-1 TGCAGCGCCGCTGGAGGTGAAGCTTTCTTT CSAAGGEAFF
once TRBD2 TRBJ2-1 TRBV5-1 TGCGCCAGCAGCTTGCAAGGACTAGCTTCTTACAATGAGCAGTTCTTC CASSLQGLASYNEQFF
NA TRBD1 TRBJ2-7 TRBV6-5 TGTGCCAGCAGCCGGGACAGGGTCCAGGAGCAGTACTTC CASSRDRVQEQYF
NA TRBD2 TRBJ2-5 TRBV28 TGTGCCAGCAGTCTCGCGGCGGGGGTCCGAGGGACCCAGTACTTC CASSLAAGVRGTQYF
NA NA TRBJ1-1 TRBV28 TGTGCGGCCGGTTTACGGGCTGAAGCTTTCTTT CAAGLRAEAFF
NA TRBD2 TRBJ2-1 TRBV30 TGTGCCTGGAGTGTACGGCGCCTAGCGGGAGGACGCGAGCAGTTCTTC CAWSVRRLAGGREQFF